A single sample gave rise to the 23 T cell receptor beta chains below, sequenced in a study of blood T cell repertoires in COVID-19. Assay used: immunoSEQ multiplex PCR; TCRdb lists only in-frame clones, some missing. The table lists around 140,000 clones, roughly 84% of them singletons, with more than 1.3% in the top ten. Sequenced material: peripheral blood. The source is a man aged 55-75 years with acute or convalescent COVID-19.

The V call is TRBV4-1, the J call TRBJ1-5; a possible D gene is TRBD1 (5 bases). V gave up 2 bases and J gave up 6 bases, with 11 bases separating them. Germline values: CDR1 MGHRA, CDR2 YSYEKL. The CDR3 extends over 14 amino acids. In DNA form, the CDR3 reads TGCGCCAGCAGCCAACCTCAGGGATTTCAGCCCCAGCATTTT. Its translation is CASSQPQGFQPQHF.

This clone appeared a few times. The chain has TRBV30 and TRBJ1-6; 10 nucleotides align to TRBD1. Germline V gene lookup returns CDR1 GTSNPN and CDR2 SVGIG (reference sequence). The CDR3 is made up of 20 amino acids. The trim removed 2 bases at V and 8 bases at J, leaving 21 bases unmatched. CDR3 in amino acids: CAWSSPPRQGASSLYSPLHF. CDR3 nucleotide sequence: TGTGCCTGGAGTTCCCCCCCCCGACAGGGGGCCAGCTCCCTTTATTCACCCCTCCACTTT.

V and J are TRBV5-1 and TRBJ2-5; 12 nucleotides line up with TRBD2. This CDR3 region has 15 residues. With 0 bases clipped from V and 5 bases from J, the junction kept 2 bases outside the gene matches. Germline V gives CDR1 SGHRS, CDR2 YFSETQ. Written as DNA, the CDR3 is TGCGCCAGCAGCTTGGACGGACTAGCGGGGGAGACCCAGTACTTC. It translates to CASSLDGLAGETQYF.

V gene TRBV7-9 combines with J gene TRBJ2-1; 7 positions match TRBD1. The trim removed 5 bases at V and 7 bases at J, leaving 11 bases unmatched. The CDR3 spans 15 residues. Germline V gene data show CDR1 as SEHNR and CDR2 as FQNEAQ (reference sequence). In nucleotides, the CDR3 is TGTGCCAGCAGCCGATCTGGGACAGTCACGAATGAGCAGTTCTTC. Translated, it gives CASSRSGTVTNEQFF.

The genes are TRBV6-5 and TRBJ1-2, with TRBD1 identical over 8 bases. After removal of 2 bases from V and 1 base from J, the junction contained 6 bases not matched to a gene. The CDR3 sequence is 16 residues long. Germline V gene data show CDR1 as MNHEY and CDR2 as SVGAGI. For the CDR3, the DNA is TGTGCCAGCAGTTACCGCATCGGACAGGGTAACTATGGCTACACCTTC. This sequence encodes CASSYRIGQGNYGYTF.

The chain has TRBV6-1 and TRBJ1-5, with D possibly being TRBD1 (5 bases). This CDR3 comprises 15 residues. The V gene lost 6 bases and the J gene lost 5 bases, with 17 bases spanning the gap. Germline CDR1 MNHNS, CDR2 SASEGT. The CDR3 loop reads CASRFDSLSDQPQHF. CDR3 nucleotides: TGTGCCAGCAGGTTCGACAGTTTGAGTGATCAGCCCCAGCATTTT.

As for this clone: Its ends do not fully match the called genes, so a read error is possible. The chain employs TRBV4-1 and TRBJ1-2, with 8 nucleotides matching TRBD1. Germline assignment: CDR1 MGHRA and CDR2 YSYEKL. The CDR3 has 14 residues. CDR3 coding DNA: TGCGCCAGCAGCCAAGAGAGACAGGGGTCCCGCGGCTCCTTC. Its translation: CASSQERQGSRGSF.

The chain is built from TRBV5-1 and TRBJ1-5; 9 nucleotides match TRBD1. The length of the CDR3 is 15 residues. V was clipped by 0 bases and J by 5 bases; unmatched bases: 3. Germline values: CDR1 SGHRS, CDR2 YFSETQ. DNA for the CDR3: TGCGCCAGCAGCTTGGGGGGACAGGGATATCAGCCCCAGCATTTT. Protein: CASSLGGQGYQPQHF.

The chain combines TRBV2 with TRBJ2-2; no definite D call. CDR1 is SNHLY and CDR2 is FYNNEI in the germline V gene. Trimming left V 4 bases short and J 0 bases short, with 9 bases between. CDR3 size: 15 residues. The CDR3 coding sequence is TGTGCCAGCAGTGTGGAGAGGACGAACACCGGGGAGCTGTTTTTT. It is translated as CASSVERTNTGELFF.

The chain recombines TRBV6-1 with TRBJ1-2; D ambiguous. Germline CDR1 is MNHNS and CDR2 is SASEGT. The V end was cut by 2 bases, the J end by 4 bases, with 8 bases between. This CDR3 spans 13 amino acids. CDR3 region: CASSESETYGYTF. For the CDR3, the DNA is TGTGCCAGCAGTGAAAGCGAGACCTATGGCTACACCTTC.

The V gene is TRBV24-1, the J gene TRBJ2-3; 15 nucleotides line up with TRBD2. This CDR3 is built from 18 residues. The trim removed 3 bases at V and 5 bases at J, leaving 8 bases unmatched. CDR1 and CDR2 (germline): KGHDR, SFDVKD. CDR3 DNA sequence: TGTGCCACCAGTGATACGGGACTAGCGGGGGGCCAGGGAGATACGCAGTATTTT. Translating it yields CATSDTGLAGGQGDTQYF.

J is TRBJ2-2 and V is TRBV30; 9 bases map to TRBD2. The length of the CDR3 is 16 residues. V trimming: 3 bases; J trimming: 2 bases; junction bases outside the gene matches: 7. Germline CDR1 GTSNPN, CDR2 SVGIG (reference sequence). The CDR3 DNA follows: TGTGCCTGGAGGCCTAGACTAGCGGATAACACCGGGGAGCTGTTTTTT. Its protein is CAWRPRLADNTGELFF.

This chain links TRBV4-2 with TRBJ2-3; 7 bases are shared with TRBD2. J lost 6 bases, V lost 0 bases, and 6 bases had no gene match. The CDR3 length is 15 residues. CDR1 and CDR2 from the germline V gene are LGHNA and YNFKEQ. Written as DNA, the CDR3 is TGTGCCAGCAGCCAAGAATTAGCGGGTCTTGATACGCAGTATTTT. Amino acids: CASSQELAGLDTQYF.

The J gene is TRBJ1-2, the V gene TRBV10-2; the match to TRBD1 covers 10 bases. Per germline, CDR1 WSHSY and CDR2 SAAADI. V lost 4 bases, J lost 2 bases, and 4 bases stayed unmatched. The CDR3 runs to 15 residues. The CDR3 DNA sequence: TGCGCCAGCAGTGTGGGGACAGGGGCCAACTATGGCTACACCTTC. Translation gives CASSVGTGANYGYTF.

CDR3 bases: TGTGCCAGCTCACCATCATCCAGCTCCTACAATGAGCAGTTCTTC. Translation: CASSPSSSSYNEQFF. The chain links TRBV18 to TRBJ2-1, with no clear D. The germline V gene encodes CDR1 KGHSH and CDR2 LQKENI. The CDR3 sequence is 15 residues long. Trimming stripped 2 bases from V and 0 bases from J, with 8 bases between.

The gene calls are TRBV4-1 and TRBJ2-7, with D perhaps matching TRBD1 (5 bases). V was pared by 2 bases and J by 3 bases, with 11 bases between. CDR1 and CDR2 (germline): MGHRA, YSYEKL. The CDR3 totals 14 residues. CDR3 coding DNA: TGCGCCAGCAGCCAAAAGGACACAAACTACGAGCAGTACTTC. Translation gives CASSQKDTNYEQYF.

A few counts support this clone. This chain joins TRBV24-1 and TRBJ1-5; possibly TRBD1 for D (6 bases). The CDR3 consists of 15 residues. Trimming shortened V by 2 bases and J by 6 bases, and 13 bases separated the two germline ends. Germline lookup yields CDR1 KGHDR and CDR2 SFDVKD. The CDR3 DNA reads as TGTGCCACCAGTGATTCTTACAGGGTGGGTCAGCCCCAGCATTTT. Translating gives CATSDSYRVGQPQHF.

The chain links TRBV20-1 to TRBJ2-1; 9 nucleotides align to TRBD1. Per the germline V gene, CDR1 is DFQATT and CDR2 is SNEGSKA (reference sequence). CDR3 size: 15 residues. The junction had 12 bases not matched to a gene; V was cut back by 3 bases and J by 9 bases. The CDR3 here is CSASLRTGAVGEQFF. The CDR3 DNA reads TGCAGTGCTAGTCTCCGGACAGGGGCGGTTGGTGAGCAGTTCTTC.

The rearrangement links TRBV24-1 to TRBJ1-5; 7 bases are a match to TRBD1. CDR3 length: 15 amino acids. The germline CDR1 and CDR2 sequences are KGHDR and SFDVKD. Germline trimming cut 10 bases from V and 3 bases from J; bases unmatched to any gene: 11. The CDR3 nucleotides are TGTGCCACTTCCCTCGCAGGGGGTACCAATCAGCCCCAGCATTTT. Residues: CATSLAGGTNQPQHF.

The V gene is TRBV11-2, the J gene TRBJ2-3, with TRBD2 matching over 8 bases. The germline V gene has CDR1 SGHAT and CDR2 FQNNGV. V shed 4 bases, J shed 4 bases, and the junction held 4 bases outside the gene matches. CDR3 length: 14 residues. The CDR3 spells CASSSTSVSDTQYF. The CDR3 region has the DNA TGTGCCAGCAGCTCGACTAGCGTATCAGATACGCAGTATTTT.

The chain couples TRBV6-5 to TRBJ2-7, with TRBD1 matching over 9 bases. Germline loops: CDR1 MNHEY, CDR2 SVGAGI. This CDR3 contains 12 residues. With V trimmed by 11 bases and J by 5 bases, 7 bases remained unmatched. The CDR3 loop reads CAAGTGRDEQYF. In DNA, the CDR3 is TGTGCCGCCGGGACAGGGCGGGACGAGCAGTACTTC.

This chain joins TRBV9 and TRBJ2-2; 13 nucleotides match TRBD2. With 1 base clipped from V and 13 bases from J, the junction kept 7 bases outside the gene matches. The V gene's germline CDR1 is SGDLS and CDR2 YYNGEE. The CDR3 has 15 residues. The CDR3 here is CASSVQGLAGLGLFF. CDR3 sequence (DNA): TGTGCCAGCAGCGTACAGGGACTAGCGGGGCTCGGGCTGTTTTTT.

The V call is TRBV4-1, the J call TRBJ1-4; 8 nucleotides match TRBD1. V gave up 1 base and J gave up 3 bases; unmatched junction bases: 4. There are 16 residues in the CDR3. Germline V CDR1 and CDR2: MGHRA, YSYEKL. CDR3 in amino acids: CASSQAGTGPNEKLFF. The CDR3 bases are TGCGCCAGCAGCCAAGCCGGGACAGGTCCTAATGAAAAACTGTTTTTT.